These T cell receptor beta chains were read from a single sample in a study of T cells after yellow fever vaccination. TCRdb re-called the 5' RACE reads through MiXCR, storing one row per CDR3 protein. The profile shows around 350,000 distinct CDR3 sequences, around 10% of them singletons. Sequencing used PBMCs, obtained on the day of the first yellow fever vaccination. The receptors were sampled from a young man who received the YFV17D yellow fever vaccine. CDR3s include the opening cysteine and the closing phenylalanine or tryptophan. A D gene is named only where the DNA matches it firmly. Clone size is not always given. Where it is, it says once, few, many or a class for expanded clones.

D gene	clone size	V gene	J gene	CDR3 protein	CDR3 DNA
.	.	TRBV6-5	TRBJ1-2	CASSYQTAFGYGYTF	TGTGCCAGCAGTTACCAGACGGCGTTTGGCTATGGCTACACCTTC
.	few	TRBV19	TRBJ2-3	CASKMGGTDTQYF	TGTGCCAGTAAAATGGGTGGAACAGATACGCAGTATTTT
.	many	TRBV20-1	TRBJ2-1	CSASHIEQFF	TGCAGTGCTAGTCATATTGAGCAGTTCTTC
.	.	TRBV29-1	TRBJ2-5	CSVAEYQETQYF	TGCAGCGTTGCGGAGTACCAAGAGACCCAGTACTTC
.	.	TRBV6-2/TRBV6-3	TRBJ1-1	CASSYSWAEAFF	TGTGCCAGCAGTTACTCGTGGGCTGAAGCTTTCTTT
.	few	TRBV9	TRBJ1-1	CASSVLSWNTEAFF	TGTGCCAGCAGCGTTCTCTCCTGGAACACTGAAGCTTTCTTT
.	few	TRBV11-2	TRBJ1-5	CASSYLGGYNQPQHF	TGTGCCAGCAGTTACCTGGGAGGATACAATCAGCCCCAGCATTTT
TRBD2	.	TRBV5-1	TRBJ2-1	CASTVWEAGGYNEQFF	TGCGCCAGCACCGTCTGGGAAGCGGGGGGATACAATGAGCAGTTCTTC
.	.	TRBV10-3	TRBJ2-1	CAISPVNSYNEQFF	TGTGCCATCTCTCCGGTAAACTCCTACAATGAGCAGTTCTTC
TRBD1	.	TRBV5-4	TRBJ2-1	CASSPTGTNEQFF	TGTGCCAGCAGCCCGACAGGGACCAATGAGCAGTTCTTC
.	.	TRBV20-1	TRBJ1-4	CSASTGTEKLFF	TGCAGTGCAAGTACCGGGACCGAAAAACTGTTTTTT
TRBD2	.	TRBV6-2/TRBV6-3	TRBJ2-1	CASTIGRGSSSYNEQFF	TGTGCCAGCACCATCGGGAGGGGATCCAGCTCCTACAATGAGCAGTTCTTC
.	.	TRBV3-1	TRBJ1-4	CASSQKSWSEKLFF	TGTGCCAGCAGCCAAAAGTCTTGGTCCGAAAAACTGTTTTTT
.	many	TRBV7-3	TRBJ1-1	CASSRGANVEAFF	TGTGCCAGCAGCCGGGGTGCAAATGTCGAAGCTTTCTTT
TRBD1	few	TRBV18	TRBJ2-5	CASSAGQGSGETQYF	TGTGCCAGCTCAGCGGGACAGGGAAGTGGGGAGACCCAGTACTTC
.	.	TRBV27	TRBJ1-2	CASSSGGADYGYTF	TGTGCCAGCAGTTCTGGGGGGGCTGACTATGGCTACACCTTC
TRBD1	few	TRBV10-3	TRBJ2-3	CAINTGGSTDTQYF	TGTGCCATCAATACAGGGGGGAGCACAGATACGCAGTATTTT
TRBD1	many	TRBV5-1	TRBJ2-2	CASAGQGGWNTGELFF	TGCGCCAGCGCCGGACAGGGAGGATGGAACACCGGGGAGCTGTTTTTT
.	.	TRBV11-2	TRBJ2-7	CASSLDRNRIYEQYF	TGTGCCAGCAGCTTAGACAGAAACCGAATTTACGAGCAGTACTTC
TRBD2	many	TRBV11-2	TRBJ2-3	CASSRGVDTQYF	TGTGCCAGCAGCCGGGGGGTAGATACGCAGTATTTT
TRBD1	many	TRBV3-1	TRBJ1-1	CASSWRGQGITEAFF	TGTGCCAGCAGCTGGCGCGGACAGGGGATTACTGAAGCTTTCTTT
.	.	TRBV7-2	TRBJ1-2	CASSPKNGDYGYTF	TGTGCCAGCAGCCCTAAGAACGGAGACTATGGCTACACCTTC
.	.	TRBV18	TRBJ2-1	CASSPRPSSYNEQFF	TGTGCCAGCTCACCACGGCCTAGTTCTTACAATGAGCAGTTCTTC
TRBD1	.	TRBV24-1	TRBJ2-5	CATSDAGGPGETQYF	TGTGCCACCAGTGATGCAGGGGGCCCGGGGGAGACCCAGTACTTC
.	.	TRBV7-2	TRBJ2-3	CASRVGPDTQYF	TGTGCCAGCAGGGTAGGGCCAGATACGCAGTATTTT
.	few	TRBV6-2/TRBV6-3	TRBJ2-7	CASSSGDQYF	TGTGCCAGCAGTTCGGGCGACCAGTACTTC
.	many	TRBV5-1	TRBJ2-3	CASSLDRRSGASTDTQYF	TGCGCCAGCAGCTTGGATCGGCGGTCCGGAGCTAGCACAGATACGCAGTATTTT
.	few	TRBV23-1	TRBJ2-6	CASMGFRVGANSGANVLTF	TGCGCCAGCATGGGGTTCAGGGTGGGGGCGAACTCTGGGGCCAACGTCCTGACTTTC
TRBD1	many	TRBV6-2/TRBV6-3	TRBJ2-1	CASRGTGIYNEQFF	TGTGCCAGCAGGGGGACAGGGATCTACAATGAGCAGTTCTTC
.	.	TRBV5-4	TRBJ2-1	CASSSASDDTQFF	TGTGCCAGCAGCTCGGCTAGCGACGATACGCAGTTCTTC
.	few	TRBV12-3/TRBV12-4	TRBJ2-7	CASSYTVTTYEQYF	TGTGCCAGCAGTTATACCGTGACTACCTACGAGCAGTACTTC
.	.	TRBV5-1	TRBJ2-2	CASRSTGRSSGELFF	TGCGCCAGCAGGTCGACCGGGCGGTCGTCCGGGGAGCTGTTTTTT
TRBD1	.	TRBV9	TRBJ1-5	CASSEGQGANQPQHF	TGTGCCAGCAGCGAGGGACAGGGGGCGAATCAGCCCCAGCATTTT
TRBD2	many	TRBV28	TRBJ2-3	CASSSSGTSGDTQYF	TGTGCCAGCAGTTCCTCCGGGACTAGTGGAGATACGCAGTATTTT
.	.	TRBV12-3/TRBV12-4	TRBJ2-1	CASKTKTGGGSYNEQFF	TGTGCCAGCAAAACCAAAACAGGTGGAGGTTCCTACAATGAGCAGTTCTTC
.	few	TRBV5-6	TRBJ2-1	CASSYPPRGGEQFF	TGTGCCAGCAGCTATCCCCCCAGGGGGGGTGAGCAGTTCTTC
.	.	TRBV20-1	TRBJ2-1	CSETTGGPSDEQFF	TGCAGTGAAACGACCGGGGGTCCGTCCGATGAGCAGTTCTTC
.	.	TRBV20-1	TRBJ1-5	CSAASMTARQPQHF	TGCAGTGCTGCAAGCATGACGGCGAGGCAGCCCCAGCATTTT
.	few	TRBV12-3/TRBV12-4	TRBJ2-2	CASSFEGWSGELFF	TGTGCCAGCAGTTTCGAAGGGTGGTCCGGGGAGCTGTTTTTT
TRBD1	many	TRBV20-1	TRBJ1-4	CSARDPTGRDEKLFF	TGCAGTGCTAGAGATCCGACAGGGAGGGATGAAAAACTGTTTTTT
.	few	TRBV28	TRBJ2-5	CASSSTPGKQETQYF	TGTGCCAGCAGTTCCACCCCCGGGAAACAAGAGACCCAGTACTTC
.	many	TRBV5-1	TRBJ1-1	CASSYRELNTEAFF	TGCGCCAGCAGCTACAGGGAATTGAACACTGAAGCTTTCTTT
TRBD1	many	TRBV5-1	TRBJ2-7	CASSLGDRLTYEQYF	TGCGCCAGCAGCTTGGGGGACAGGCTAACCTACGAGCAGTACTTC
.	.	TRBV4-2	TRBJ2-1	CASSPGLLHNEQFF	TGTGCCAGCAGCCCCGGGCTACTCCACAATGAGCAGTTCTTC
TRBD2	.	TRBV18	TRBJ2-1	CASDLGGRNNEQFF	TGTGCCAGCGATTTGGGGGGGAGAAACAATGAGCAGTTCTTC
.	.	TRBV19	TRBJ2-5	CASSTIPRTRGGETQYF	TGTGCCAGTAGTACGATCCCGCGGACTAGAGGGGGAGAGACCCAGTACTTC
.	.	TRBV27	TRBJ1-5	CASRTENSNQPQHF	TGTGCCAGCAGGACAGAAAATAGCAATCAGCCCCAGCATTTT
.	few	TRBV7-2	TRBJ2-1	CASSYGVQEQFF	TGTGCCAGCAGCTACGGGGTCCAGGAGCAGTTCTTC
TRBD2	few	TRBV11-2	TRBJ2-2	CASSLLAGGSANTGELFF	TGTGCCAGCAGCTTACTAGCGGGGGGCTCCGCGAACACCGGGGAGCTGTTTTTT
.	many	TRBV7-2	TRBJ2-1	CASSSEGLLTYNEQFF	TGTGCCAGCAGCTCAGAGGGACTCCTAACCTACAATGAGCAGTTCTTC
.	.	TRBV4-2	TRBJ1-2	CASSQPTGTHYGYTF	TGTGCCAGCAGCCAACCTACCGGGACACACTATGGCTACACCTTC
TRBD1	.	TRBV4-2	TRBJ1-5	CASSQFDRANQPQHF	TGTGCCAGCAGCCAATTCGACAGGGCCAATCAGCCCCAGCATTTT